The 16 T cell receptor beta chains listed next were all sequenced from one sample in a study of shared clonotypes between healthy human individuals. The repertoire was sequenced with immunoSEQ multiplex PCR; TCRdb's copy has only in-frame clones and lacks some. The sample holds about 120,000 clones, more than 65% seen once. Material for sequencing was memory CD8+ T cells sorted from blood. Subset: CD45RO+ cells pooled with CCR7-negative TemRA cells. These TCRs come from a woman younger than 45 in good health.

This rearrangement joins TRBV7-9 to TRBJ2-3, with 12 bases identical to TRBD2. CDR1 and CDR2 from the germline V gene are SEHNR and FQNEAQ (reference sequence). This CDR3 region has 17 residues. V shed 7 bases, J shed 6 bases, and the junction held 14 bases outside the gene matches. This CDR3 reads CASTPRKASGRADTQYF. The DNA of the CDR3 is TGTGCCAGCACCCCGAGGAAAGCTAGCGGGAGGGCGGATACGCAGTATTTT.

This clone was seen just once. V and J are TRBV25-1 and TRBJ2-5; the match to TRBD1 covers 7 bases. The germline CDR1 and CDR2 sequences are MGHDK and SYGVNS. CDR3 length: 16 amino acids. After removal of 2 bases from V and 4 bases from J, the junction contained 10 bases not matched to a gene. The CDR3 sequence: CASSEERTGDSETQYF. CDR3 sequence (DNA): TGTGCCAGCAGTGAAGAGAGGACAGGCGATTCAGAGACCCAGTACTTC.

The genes are TRBV21-1 and TRBJ1-3; the D call in the table, TRBD1, was not verified against the DNA. TRBV21-1 is termed a pseudogene. The CDR3 length is 15 residues. CDR3 in amino acids: CASSNYRGQGNTIYF. CDR3 DNA sequence: TGTGCCAGCAGCAACTACAGGGGGCAAGGAAACACCATATATTTT.

This chain links TRBV2 with TRBJ1-4; D is undetermined. V gave up 8 bases and J gave up 4 bases, with 14 bases separating them. The CDR3 loop spans 14 amino acids. The germline CDR1 and CDR2 sequences are SNHLY and FYNNEI. For the CDR3, the DNA is TGTGCCAGCTCCCGCGAGCAAGTTAATGAAAAACTGTTTTTT. Residues: CASSREQVNEKLFF.

This clone was seen only a few times. V and J are TRBV13 and TRBJ1-2; 8 bases are shared with TRBD1. The CDR3 runs to 19 residues. J gave up 7 bases and V 5 bases, and 24 bases lay outside the gene matches. Looked up from germline, CDR1 is PRHDT and CDR2 is FYEKMQ (reference sequence). The CDR3 reads CASSQNQGAAIKVGSGYTF. CDR3 sequence (DNA): TGTGCCAGCAGCCAAAACCAGGGGGCGGCTATCAAGGTGGGGTCTGGCTACACCTTC.

This clone turned up a few times. The chain combines TRBV6-1 with TRBJ2-7; 8 bases fit TRBD1. CDR3 size: 15 residues. Per the germline V gene, CDR1 is MNHNS and CDR2 is SASEGT. V shed 3 bases, J shed 4 bases, and the junction held 8 bases outside the gene matches. The CDR3 DNA reads TGTGCCAGCAGTGAGGAAGGACAGGGCGGATACGAGCAGTACTTC. Its translation: CASSEEGQGGYEQYF.

The chain carries TRBV9 and TRBJ2-1; 7 bases agree with TRBD2. The CDR3 extends over 14 amino acids. Germline V gene data show CDR1 as SGDLS and CDR2 as YYNGEE. The V and J ends lost 4 bases and 9 bases, in that order; junction bases with no gene match: 10. The CDR3 nucleotides are TGTGCCAGCAGCCCTACGTCCACTAGCGCTGAGCAGTTCTTC. This translates into CASSPTSTSAEQFF.

Only a few counts were recorded for this clone. The chain links TRBV7-8 to TRBJ1-1, with D tentatively TRBD1 (5 bases). V was shortened by 5 bases and J by 11 bases, with 15 bases between the two germline ends. CDR3 size: 12 residues. Germline assignment: CDR1 SGHVS and CDR2 FQNEAQ. CDR3 amino acids: CASSLGGGKAFF. CDR3 DNA sequence: TGTGCCAGCAGCCTTGGTGGGGGTAAGGCTTTCTTT.

The CDR3 DNA is TGTGCCAGCAGCCCGGGACACCACTACGAGCAGTACTTC. Translated: CASSPGHHYEQYF. The rearrangement joins TRBV4-2 to TRBJ2-7, with D possibly matching TRBD1 (6 bases). This CDR3 contains 13 residues. CDR1 is LGHNA, CDR2 YNFKEQ, per germline. V was trimmed by 4 bases and J by 3 bases, leaving 10 bases between them.

The chain is built from TRBV28 and TRBJ2-1; TRBD2 matches at 9 bases. This CDR3 is built from 16 residues. In germline, CDR1 is MDHEN, CDR2 SYDVKM. V shed 2 bases and J 9 bases; nucleotides not matched to a gene: 11. The CDR3 protein is CASSLEMGREGREQFF. For the CDR3, the DNA is TGTGCCAGCAGTTTAGAAATGGGGCGGGAGGGACGTGAGCAGTTCTTC.

This clone was detected ten times or more. Other DNA sequences of this sample code for an identical CDR3. V and J are TRBV9 and TRBJ2-3, with TRBD2 identical over 7 bases. The junction had 5 bases not matched to a gene; V was cut back by 3 bases and J by 4 bases. The CDR3 extends over 14 amino acids. CDR1 and CDR2 (germline): SGDLS, YYNGEE. The CDR3 DNA is TGTGCCAGCAGCGCGAGCGGGAAGGCAGATACGCAGTATTTT. Translated: CASSASGKADTQYF.

The chain couples TRBV7-9 to TRBJ1-5; TRBD1 is a possible D gene (6 bases). The germline V and J ends were trimmed by 4 bases and 3 bases, with 10 bases remaining between them. The V gene's germline CDR1 is SEHNR and CDR2 FQNEAQ (reference sequence). CDR3 length equals 14 residues. The CDR3 here is CASSSGHFNQPQHF. DNA of the CDR3: TGTGCCAGCAGCTCGGGACACTTCAATCAGCCCCAGCATTTT.

The CDR3 loop reads CASSPSLALTRGDYEQYF. The CDR3 coding sequence is TGTGCCAGCTCACCCTCATTGGCATTAACTAGGGGTGACTACGAGCAGTACTTC. This rearrangement joins TRBV18 to TRBJ2-7; either TRBD1 or TRBD2 may fit D (5 bases each). The CDR3 length is 18 residues. The ends were cut back, 3 bases at V and 3 bases at J, with 24 bases in the middle. Looked up from germline, CDR1 is KGHSH and CDR2 is LQKENI.

V usage is TRBV27 and J usage is TRBJ2-3, with no clear D. This CDR3 has 16 amino acids. Trimming left V 2 bases short and J 5 bases short, with 17 bases between. The germline V gene encodes CDR1 MNHEY and CDR2 SMNVEV (reference sequence). For the CDR3, the DNA is TGTGCCAGCAGTTTAAAGGCCCGCAATGAAGGAGATACGCAGTATTTT. Encoded protein: CASSLKARNEGDTQYF.

This clone has more than one count but fewer than ten. The chain is built from TRBV11-2 and TRBJ2-7, with a tentative D call TRBD2 (5 bases). With 4 bases removed from V and 6 bases from J, the gap between germline ends came to 10 bases. Germline V gene lookup returns CDR1 SGHAT and CDR2 FQNNGV. This CDR3 has 12 amino acids. CDR3 region: CASSSTRGEQYF. CDR3 DNA sequence: TGTGCCAGCAGCTCGACACGGGGCGAGCAGTACTTC.

The chain combines TRBV28 with TRBJ2-3; TRBD1 is a possible D gene (6 bases). V lost 6 bases and J 7 bases, leaving 14 bases between the germline ends. In germline, CDR1 is MDHEN, CDR2 SYDVKM. The CDR3 is made up of 13 amino acids. The CDR3 loop reads CASSPGQIYTQYF. The CDR3 bases are TGTGCCAGCAGCCCAGGACAGATCTATACGCAGTATTTT.